This T cell receptor (beta chain) was observed in a study of blood T cell repertoires in COVID-19. The data were produced by immunoSEQ multiplex PCR, yet TCRdb's version contains in-frame clones alone and is incomplete. The data show approximately 200,000 clones, around 89% seen once. Sequences were obtained from peripheral blood. The source is a man aged 65-85 years with acute or convalescent COVID-19.

DNA of the CDR3: TGCAGCGTCGCTGAACAGGGGGCAGCTTTCTTT. Its protein is CSVAEQGAAFF. The chain carries TRBV29-1 and TRBJ1-1; 9 nucleotides agree with TRBD1. The CDR3 length is 11 residues. CDR1 SQVTM and CDR2 ANQGSEA come from the germline V gene. J lost 10 bases, V lost 6 bases, and 6 bases had no gene match.